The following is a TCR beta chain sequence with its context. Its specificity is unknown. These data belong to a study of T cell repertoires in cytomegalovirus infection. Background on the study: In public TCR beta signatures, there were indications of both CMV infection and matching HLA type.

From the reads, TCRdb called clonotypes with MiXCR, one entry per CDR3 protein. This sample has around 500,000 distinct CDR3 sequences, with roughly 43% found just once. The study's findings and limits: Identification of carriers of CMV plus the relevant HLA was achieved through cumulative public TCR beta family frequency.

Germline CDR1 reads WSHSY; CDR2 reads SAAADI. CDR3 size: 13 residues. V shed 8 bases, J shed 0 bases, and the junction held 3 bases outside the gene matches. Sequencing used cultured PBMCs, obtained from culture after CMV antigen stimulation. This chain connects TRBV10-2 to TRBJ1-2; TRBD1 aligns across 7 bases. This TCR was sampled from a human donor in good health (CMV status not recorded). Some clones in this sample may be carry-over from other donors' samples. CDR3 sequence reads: CASGTGANYGYTF. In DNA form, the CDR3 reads TGCGCCAGCGGTACAGGGGCTAACTATGGCTACACCTTC.